These T cell receptor beta chains were read from a single sample in a study of cytomegalovirus exposure and HLA in healthy donors. Sequencing used immunoSEQ multiplex PCR; TCRdb keeps in-frame clones, though not all of them. This table holds 200,000 to 250,000 clones. The sequencing sample was made of PBMCs. These receptors were collected from a woman between 25 and 40 years old in good health and CMV-seropositive. CDR3s include the opening cysteine and the closing phenylalanine or tryptophan. The D gene is left open where the match is weak.

D gene: TRBD1
J gene: TRBJ2-7
V gene: TRBV7-2
CDR3 length: 14
CDR3 protein: CASSLDGQGFEQYF
CDR3 DNA: TGTGCCAGCAGCTTAGACGGACAGGGGTTCGAGCAGTACTTC

D gene: NA
J gene: TRBJ1-1
V gene: TRBV5-1
CDR3 length: 16
CDR3 protein: CASSLARQVGDTEAFF
CDR3 DNA: TGCGCCAGCAGCTTGGCCAGACAGGTCGGGGACACTGAAGCTTTCTTT

D gene: TRBD2
J gene: TRBJ2-4
V gene: TRBV18
CDR3 length: 14
CDR3 protein: CASSPGGGSDIQYF
CDR3 DNA: TGTGCCAGCTCCCCCGGGGGGGGAAGCGACATTCAGTACTTC

D gene: TRBD1
J gene: TRBJ1-2
V gene: TRBV6-1
CDR3 length: 13
CDR3 protein: CASTLTGNYGYTF
CDR3 DNA: TGTGCCAGCACCCTGACAGGGAACTATGGCTACACCTTC

D gene: NA
J gene: TRBJ2-1
V gene: TRBV5-1
CDR3 length: 12
CDR3 protein: CASSWELGIQFF
CDR3 DNA: TGCGCCAGCAGCTGGGAACTCGGGATTCAGTTCTTC

D gene: TRBD1
J gene: TRBJ1-2
V gene: TRBV10-3
CDR3 length: 14
CDR3 protein: CAIGQGEANYGYTF
CDR3 DNA: TGTGCCATCGGGCAGGGGGAGGCTAACTATGGCTACACCTTC

D gene: NA
J gene: TRBJ1-1
V gene: TRBV30
CDR3 length: 13
CDR3 protein: CAWSRTENTEAFF
CDR3 DNA: TGTGCCTGGAGCCGAACTGAGAACACTGAAGCTTTCTTT

D gene: TRBD2
J gene: TRBJ2-3
V gene: TRBV9
CDR3 length: 14
CDR3 protein: CASSVASGTDTQYF
CDR3 DNA: TGTGCCAGCAGCGTAGCTAGCGGGACCGATACGCAGTATTTT

D gene: TRBD1
J gene: TRBJ1-5
V gene: TRBV28
CDR3 length: 15
CDR3 protein: CASSPLDRVNQPQHF
CDR3 DNA: TGTGCCAGCAGTCCACTGGACAGGGTCAATCAGCCCCAGCATTTT

D gene: NA
J gene: TRBJ2-5
V gene: TRBV18
CDR3 length: 12
CDR3 protein: CASTTSQETQYF
CDR3 DNA: TGTGCCAGCACAACTAGCCAAGAGACCCAGTACTTC

D gene: TRBD2
J gene: TRBJ2-1
V gene: TRBV7-2
CDR3 length: 15
CDR3 protein: CASSLRLAGGGEQFF
CDR3 DNA: TGTGCCAGCAGCTTAAGGCTAGCGGGAGGGGGTGAGCAGTTCTTC

D gene: NA
J gene: TRBJ2-2
V gene: TRBV7-6
CDR3 length: 16
CDR3 protein: CASSLPRDFRSGELFF
CDR3 DNA: TGTGCCAGCAGCTTACCTCGGGACTTTCGATCCGGGGAGCTGTTTTTT

D gene: NA
J gene: TRBJ2-7
V gene: TRBV6-1
CDR3 length: 14
CDR3 protein: CASTERHPRLEQYF
CDR3 DNA: TGTGCCAGCACCGAGCGCCACCCCCGACTCGAGCAGTACTTC

D gene: NA
J gene: TRBJ2-1
V gene: TRBV10-3
CDR3 length: 15
CDR3 protein: CAISEGAGRVNEQFF
CDR3 DNA: TGTGCCATCAGTGAGGGGGCGGGACGGGTCAATGAGCAGTTCTTC

D gene: NA
J gene: TRBJ2-7
V gene: TRBV19
CDR3 length: 15
CDR3 protein: CASSPGGGPTYEQYF
CDR3 DNA: TGTGCCAGTAGTCCGGGGGGCGGCCCGACCTACGAGCAGTACTTC

D gene: NA
J gene: TRBJ2-2
V gene: TRBV7-9
CDR3 length: 16
CDR3 protein: CASSFPTVISTGELFF
CDR3 DNA: TGTGCCAGCAGTTTCCCGACAGTAATAAGCACCGGGGAGCTGTTTTTT

D gene: NA
J gene: TRBJ1-2
V gene: TRBV11-2
CDR3 length: 14
CDR3 protein: CASSSPGMYYGYTF
CDR3 DNA: TGTGCCAGCAGCTCCCCGGGGATGTACTATGGCTACACCTTC

D gene: TRBD2
J gene: TRBJ2-7
V gene: TRBV10-3
CDR3 length: 15
CDR3 protein: CAISSTSGGIYEQYF
CDR3 DNA: TGTGCCATCAGCAGCACTAGCGGGGGGATCTACGAGCAGTACTTC

D gene: NA
J gene: TRBJ1-1
V gene: TRBV27
CDR3 length: 14
CDR3 protein: CASSYQRSGTEAFF
CDR3 DNA: TGTGCCAGCAGTTACCAGCGATCGGGGACTGAAGCTTTCTTT

D gene: NA
J gene: TRBJ1-6
V gene: TRBV2
CDR3 length: 15
CDR3 protein: CASSEAQGLKSPLHF
CDR3 DNA: TGTGCCAGCAGTGAAGCTCAGGGGTTGAAGTCACCCCTCCACTTT

D gene: NA
J gene: TRBJ2-1
V gene: TRBV9
CDR3 length: 14
CDR3 protein: CASSVSGYYNEQFF
CDR3 DNA: TGTGCCAGCAGCGTGAGCGGGTACTACAATGAGCAGTTCTTC

D gene: TRBD1
J gene: TRBJ1-2
V gene: TRBV28
CDR3 length: 14
CDR3 protein: CASETGTGASGYTF
CDR3 DNA: TGTGCCAGCGAGACCGGGACAGGGGCTTCCGGCTACACCTTC

D gene: NA
J gene: TRBJ1-2
V gene: TRBV7-9
CDR3 length: 14
CDR3 protein: CASSPFRGAHGYTF
CDR3 DNA: TGTGCCAGCAGCCCTTTTAGGGGCGCTCATGGCTACACCTTC

D gene: NA
J gene: TRBJ2-7
V gene: TRBV9
CDR3 length: 14
CDR3 protein: CASSPSNGGYEQYF
CDR3 DNA: TGTGCCAGCAGCCCATCTAACGGGGGTTACGAGCAGTACTTC

D gene: NA
J gene: TRBJ1-2
V gene: TRBV27
CDR3 length: 13
CDR3 protein: CASSLAGYNGYTF
CDR3 DNA: TGTGCCAGCAGTTTGGCCGGGTACAATGGCTACACCTTC

D gene: TRBD1
J gene: TRBJ2-7
V gene: TRBV5-1
CDR3 length: 14
CDR3 protein: CASSPGQGSYEQYF
CDR3 DNA: TGCGCCAGCAGCCCCGGACAGGGATCCTACGAGCAGTACTTC

D gene: TRBD1
J gene: TRBJ2-5
V gene: TRBV2
CDR3 length: 13
CDR3 protein: CASSRGRGETQYF
CDR3 DNA: TGTGCCAGCAGTCGCGGCAGGGGGGAGACCCAGTACTTC

D gene: NA
J gene: TRBJ2-1
V gene: TRBV15
CDR3 length: 13
CDR3 protein: CATSRGGGDEQFF
CDR3 DNA: TGTGCCACCAGCAGAGGGGGCGGGGATGAGCAGTTCTTC

D gene: NA
J gene: TRBJ2-3
V gene: TRBV18
CDR3 length: 14
CDR3 protein: CASSHPGLSDTQYF
CDR3 DNA: TGTGCCAGCTCCCACCCGGGACTTTCAGATACGCAGTATTTT

D gene: NA
J gene: TRBJ2-1
V gene: TRBV21-1
CDR3 length: 18
CDR3 protein: CASSLHLPEDRAYNEQFF
CDR3 DNA: TGTGCCAGCAGCCTTCACCTTCCGGAGGACAGGGCCTACAATGAGCAGTTCTTC

D gene: NA
J gene: TRBJ1-3
V gene: TRBV6-6
CDR3 length: 14
CDR3 protein: CASSITENGNTIYF
CDR3 DNA: TGTGCCAGCTCCATTACAGAAAATGGAAACACCATATATTTT

D gene: NA
J gene: TRBJ2-5
V gene: TRBV18
CDR3 length: 15
CDR3 protein: CASSPPGRSQETQYF
CDR3 DNA: TGTGCCAGCTCACCACCGGGCAGATCGCAAGAGACCCAGTACTTC

D gene: TRBD1
J gene: TRBJ2-3
V gene: TRBV30
CDR3 length: 17
CDR3 protein: CAWSVKGDSLSTDTQYF
CDR3 DNA: TGTGCCTGGAGTGTAAAGGGGGACAGTTTAAGCACAGATACGCAGTATTTT

D gene: TRBD1
J gene: TRBJ2-6
V gene: TRBV5-5
CDR3 length: 20
CDR3 protein: CASSLFVTGLITSGANVLTF
CDR3 DNA: TGTGCCAGCAGCTTGTTTGTGACAGGGCTAATTACGTCTGGGGCCAACGTCCTGACTTTC

D gene: NA
J gene: TRBJ2-2
V gene: TRBV18
CDR3 length: 15
CDR3 protein: CASSPRTLNTGELFF
CDR3 DNA: TGTGCCAGCTCACCGCGGACACTGAACACCGGGGAGCTGTTTTTT

D gene: NA
J gene: TRBJ2-1
V gene: TRBV30
CDR3 length: 13
CDR3 protein: CAWEAESYNEQFF
CDR3 DNA: TGTGCCTGGGAGGCGGAATCCTACAATGAGCAGTTCTTC

D gene: NA
J gene: TRBJ2-7
V gene: TRBV27
CDR3 length: 14
CDR3 protein: CASSFGGRSYEQYF
CDR3 DNA: TGTGCCAGCAGTTTTGGTGGGAGGAGCTACGAGCAGTACTTC

D gene: TRBD2
J gene: TRBJ2-5
V gene: TRBV7-8
CDR3 length: 17
CDR3 protein: CASSLAQLAGKQETQYF
CDR3 DNA: TGTGCCAGCAGCTTAGCCCAACTAGCGGGGAAACAAGAGACCCAGTACTTC

D gene: TRBD1
J gene: TRBJ2-1
V gene: TRBV5-1
CDR3 length: 14
CDR3 protein: CASSTDRGRNEQFF
CDR3 DNA: TGCGCCAGCAGCACAGACAGGGGGCGGAATGAGCAGTTCTTC

D gene: NA
J gene: TRBJ1-1
V gene: TRBV19
CDR3 length: 12
CDR3 protein: CASSIGGDEAFF
CDR3 DNA: TGTGCCAGTAGTATCGGCGGGGATGAAGCTTTCTTT

D gene: NA
J gene: TRBJ2-7
V gene: TRBV28
CDR3 length: 17
CDR3 protein: CASSPSWRTISSYEQYF
CDR3 DNA: TGTGCCAGCAGTCCCTCGTGGCGGACAATTAGCTCCTACGAGCAGTACTTC

D gene: TRBD1
J gene: TRBJ1-1
V gene: TRBV2
CDR3 length: 14
CDR3 protein: CASSAGQGGTEAFF
CDR3 DNA: TGTGCCAGCAGTGCCGGACAGGGCGGCACTGAAGCTTTCTTT

D gene: TRBD1
J gene: TRBJ1-5
V gene: TRBV5-1
CDR3 length: 15
CDR3 protein: CASSFWTGTNQPQHF
CDR3 DNA: TGCGCCAGCAGCTTTTGGACAGGTACAAATCAGCCCCAGCATTTT

D gene: TRBD1
J gene: TRBJ2-7
V gene: TRBV7-9
CDR3 length: 14
CDR3 protein: CASSFRDRIYEQYF
CDR3 DNA: TGTGCCAGCAGCTTCCGGGACAGGATCTACGAGCAGTACTTC

D gene: TRBD1
J gene: TRBJ1-1
V gene: TRBV28
CDR3 length: 13
CDR3 protein: CASNRGMNTEAFF
CDR3 DNA: TGTGCCAGCAACAGGGGGATGAACACTGAAGCTTTCTTT